Below, 16 T cell receptor beta chains from the same sample are listed, as sequenced in a study of cytomegalovirus exposure and HLA in healthy donors. Both 60 Vbeta primers and 13 Jbeta primers went into the PCR. TCRdb keeps only in-frame clones here, not all; method: immunoSEQ multiplex PCR. Of 100,000 or so clones listed, 65% to 90% were seen once; the top ten hold less than 4%. Sequencing used PBMCs. Receptors were obtained from a man aged 25-45 years in good health and CMV-seropositive.

The chain recombines TRBV6-1 with TRBJ1-2; no clear D. The V gene's germline CDR1 is MNHNS and CDR2 SASEGT. This CDR3 region has 16 residues. V shed 2 bases and J shed 4 bases, with 17 bases lying between them. The CDR3 nucleotides are TGTGCCAGCAGTGAACGGGGTGGAGTAGTGGCCTATGGCTACACCTTC. Protein sequence: CASSERGGVVAYGYTF.

This clone has only one observation. The CDR3 DNA reads as TGTGCCAGCAGCCAGACTAGCGGGAGTGTGGCCTACAATGAGCAGTTCTTC. It codes for CASSQTSGSVAYNEQFF. The chain has TRBV28 and TRBJ2-1, with TRBD2 matching over 12 bases. V trimming: 6 bases; J trimming: 2 bases; junction bases outside the gene matches: 8. Germline-derived CDR1 and CDR2 are MDHEN and SYDVKM. The CDR3 spans 17 residues.

The rearrangement joins TRBV18 to TRBJ1-1; 8 bases map to TRBD1. V trimming: 4 bases; J trimming: 0 bases; junction bases outside the gene matches: 4. The CDR3 has 15 residues. Germline lookup yields CDR1 KGHSH and CDR2 LQKENI. The CDR3 loop is CASSHRTGLNTEAFF. CDR3 coding DNA: TGTGCCAGCTCACATAGGACAGGGTTGAACACTGAAGCTTTCTTT.

This chain links TRBV7-6 with TRBJ2-5; 10 bases agree with TRBD2. The J call may be wrong; the DNA end is better matched by TRBJ2-7. CDR3 length equals 15 residues. Germline V lookup: CDR1 SGHVS, CDR2 FNYEAQ. The CDR3 coding sequence is TGTGCCAGCGGTATAGCGGGAGGACTCTCCTACGAGCAGTACTTC. It encodes CASGIAGGLSYEQYF.

This rearrangement joins TRBV7-8 to TRBJ1-4, with 9 bases matching TRBD1. Trimming cost V 5 bases and J 7 bases; bases outside gene matches: 11. The germline CDR1 and CDR2 sequences are SGHVS and FQNEAQ. The CDR3 length is 16 residues. The CDR3 reads CASSTPGGTGFEKLFF. The CDR3 nucleotides read TGTGCCAGCAGCACTCCTGGGGGGACAGGGTTTGAAAAACTGTTTTTT.

The chain carries TRBV7-2 and TRBJ2-3, with D tentatively TRBD1 (5 bases). V lost 2 bases to trimming and J lost 0 bases, with 9 bases between them. The CDR3 is 15 amino acids. The germline CDR1 and CDR2 sequences are SGHTA and FQGNSA. In DNA, the CDR3 is TGTGCCAGCAGCTTAAGGGGAACTAGCACAGATACGCAGTATTTT. This translates into CASSLRGTSTDTQYF.

The chain carries TRBV29-1 and TRBJ1-4; TRBD1 matches 10 bases. The CDR3 is made up of 15 amino acids. V lost 6 bases, J lost 5 bases, and 9 bases stayed unmatched. In germline, CDR1 is SQVTM, CDR2 ANQGSEA. The CDR3: CSVRSGTGANEKLFF. The CDR3 nucleotides are TGCAGCGTGCGCTCCGGGACAGGGGCGAATGAAAAACTGTTTTTT.

The chain uses TRBV28 and TRBJ1-5, with D possibly TRBD1 on 5 matching bases. V shed 5 bases and J shed 11 bases, with 19 bases lying between them. There are 14 residues in the CDR3. Germline V gene sequence: CDR1 MDHEN, CDR2 SYDVKM. The CDR3 nucleotides read TGTGCCAGCAGTCCGTCCCTCGGGGGGAAGGCCCAGCATTTT. This codes for CASSPSLGGKAQHF.

The V gene is TRBV28, the J gene TRBJ2-5; 13 nucleotides agree with TRBD2. The CDR3 runs 16 residues. V lost 5 bases, J lost 5 bases, and 8 bases stayed unmatched. CDR1 and CDR2 (germline): MDHEN, SYDVKM. The CDR3 DNA follows: TGTGCCAGCAGTCGACTAGCGGGAGGCCCTGTGGAGACCCAGTACTTC. Its translation: CASSRLAGGPVETQYF.

V gene TRBV28 combines with J gene TRBJ1-2, with TRBD1 identical over 8 bases. V lost 5 bases, J lost 5 bases, and 10 bases stayed unmatched. In germline, CDR1 is MDHEN, CDR2 SYDVKM. The CDR3 spans 15 residues. The CDR3 protein is CASSPPGTGGYGYTF. In nucleotides, the CDR3 is TGTGCCAGCAGTCCCCCAGGAACAGGGGGATATGGCTACACCTTC.

The J gene is TRBJ2-5, the V gene TRBV18; D gene uncertain. V was clipped by 0 bases and J by 5 bases, with 10 bases between them. The CDR3 contains 14 residues. The germline gives CDR1 KGHSH, CDR2 LQKENI. Here the CDR3 reads CASSPPVQWETQYF. The DNA of the CDR3 is TGTGCCAGCTCACCACCGGTCCAGTGGGAGACCCAGTACTTC.

This chain joins TRBV25-1 and TRBJ1-5; perhaps TRBD1 as D (6 bases). The CDR3 is made up of 14 amino acids. Trimming took off 6 bases at V and 3 bases at J, with 12 bases between the two ends. The germline CDR1 and CDR2 sequences are MGHDK and SYGVNS. The CDR3 DNA follows: TGTGCCAGCAGCCCGACAGGCACCAATCAGCCCCAGCATTTT. Its protein is CASSPTGTNQPQHF.

This chain uses TRBV9 with TRBJ2-3; a weak D match, TRBD2 (6 bases). Trimming pared 0 bases from V and 4 bases from J, leaving 12 bases between. There are 15 residues in the CDR3. Germline CDR1 reads SGDLS; CDR2 reads YYNGEE. The CDR3 here is CASSVDPGASDTQYF. The CDR3 DNA reads as TGTGCCAGCAGCGTAGATCCGGGAGCGTCAGATACGCAGTATTTT.

This clone came up once. The chain uses TRBV9 and TRBJ2-7, with 7 bases that match TRBD1. Trimming took 0 bases from V and 6 from J; bases not matched to a gene: 6. The CDR3 is made up of 14 amino acids. CDR1 is SGDLS and CDR2 is YYNGEE in the germline V gene. CDR3: CASSVDQGVSEQYF. The CDR3 DNA sequence: TGTGCCAGCAGCGTAGATCAGGGGGTCAGCGAGCAGTACTTC.

This clone was seen a handful of times. The chain uses TRBV4-3 and TRBJ2-3; D unclear. Trimming took off 0 bases at V and 4 bases at J, with 5 bases between the two ends. Looked up from germline, CDR1 is LGHNA and CDR2 is YSLEER. The CDR3 runs to 13 residues. CDR3 in amino acids: CASSQEVADTQYF. In DNA form, the CDR3 reads TGCGCCAGCAGCCAAGAGGTAGCAGATACGCAGTATTTT.

The chain employs TRBV6-5 and TRBJ2-7; 11 nucleotides line up with TRBD2. The junction had 6 bases not matched to a gene; V was cut back by 2 bases and J by 6 bases. This CDR3 is 15 amino acids long. Germline-derived CDR1 and CDR2 are MNHEY and SVGAGI. CDR3: CASSYLLAGGGEQYF. The CDR3 nucleotides are TGTGCCAGCAGTTACCTTCTAGCGGGAGGAGGCGAGCAGTACTTC.